What follows are 9 T cell receptor beta chains derived from one specimen sequenced in a study of T-cell memory formation after mild COVID-19. In TCRdb, the 5' RACE reads were re-called with MiXCR into one record per CDR3 protein. Altogether about 440,000 distinct CDR3 sequences are present, over 15% being singletons, with the ten largest covering roughly 8.4%. Sequences were obtained from PBMCs or a T cell subset sorted from them (not recorded which). These receptors were taken from an adult woman who had mild COVID-19 (a few samples of this study predate the infection). Cell type and time point are not known.

The sample holds many counts of this clonotype. The chain has TRBV10-3 and TRBJ2-7; TRBD2 is a possible D gene (5 bases). Germline CDR1 and CDR2: ENHRY and SYGVKD. The V end was cut by 3 bases, the J end by 1 base, with 13 bases between. The CDR3 extends over 15 amino acids. The CDR3 protein is CAISEEGSRSYEQYF. In DNA form, the CDR3 reads TGTGCCATCAGTGAAGAGGGCAGTCGGTCCTACGAGCAGTACTTC.

This CDR3 is CSAPWTSGAYNEQFF. In DNA, the CDR3 is TGCAGTGCTCCTTGGACTAGCGGGGCCTACAATGAGCAGTTCTTC. This chain joins TRBV20-1 and TRBJ2-1, with TRBD2 matching 12 bases. In germline, CDR1 is DFQATT, CDR2 SNEGSKA (reference sequence). This CDR3 has 15 residues. The V segment lost 5 bases and the J segment 2 bases; nucleotides outside the gene matches: 4.

V usage is TRBV18 and J usage is TRBJ2-1; D is unresolved. The CDR3 consists of 12 residues. Between the trimmed V and J ends, which lost 2 bases and 8 bases, there was a span of 7 bases. The V gene's germline CDR1 is KGHSH and CDR2 LQKENI. The CDR3 nucleotides are TGTGCCAGCTCACCAGGTTCGGATGAGCAGTTCTTC. Residues: CASSPGSDEQFF.

This clonotype occurred a few times. The J gene is TRBJ2-1, the V gene TRBV7-3; possibly TRBD1 for D (6 bases). The CDR3 extends over 14 amino acids. From germline, CDR1 is SGHTA and CDR2 FQGTGA. The ends were cut back, 8 bases at V and 3 bases at J, with 14 bases in the middle. This CDR3 is CASGYGGSYNEQFF. The DNA for the CDR3 is TGTGCCAGCGGGTATGGGGGCAGCTACAATGAGCAGTTCTTC.

The chain uses TRBV7-3 and TRBJ2-5, with TRBD2 matching 12 bases. CDR1 SGHTA and CDR2 FQGTGA come from the germline V gene. The CDR3 has 16 amino acids. V was clipped by 4 bases and J by 1 base; unmatched bases: 4. CDR3 nucleotide sequence: TGTGCCAGCAGCTCCGGACTAGCGGGGATCCAAGAGACCCAGTACTTC. This translates into CASSSGLAGIQETQYF.

In this sample, this clonotype turned up many times. This chain joins TRBV6-1 and TRBJ1-2; D remains unclear. Trimming removed 3 bases from V and 2 bases from J, with 25 bases in between. The V gene's germline CDR1 is MNHNS and CDR2 SASEGT. The CDR3 runs 19 residues. The CDR3 region is CASSEPSRAFYGRNYGYTF. In DNA form, the CDR3 reads TGTGCCAGCAGTGAGCCAAGTCGAGCCTTTTATGGCAGGAACTATGGCTACACCTTC.

In this sample, this clonotype turned up a few times. The DNA for the CDR3 is TGCGCCAGCAGCTTGCACATCCGGCGGGACAGGGGGGTCTACGAGCAGTACTTC. As protein: CASSLHIRRDRGVYEQYF. The chain carries TRBV5-1 and TRBJ2-7; 11 bases are a match to TRBD1. CDR1 and CDR2 (germline): SGHRS, YFSETQ. This CDR3 spans 18 amino acids. V dropped 1 base and J dropped 3; count of bases not matched to a gene: 12.

The CDR3 nucleotides read TGCGCCAGCAGCCAACTTTGGTCTAGCGGGAAAACCTACGAGCAGTACTTC. It codes for CASSQLWSSGKTYEQYF. This chain connects TRBV4-1 to TRBJ2-7; 9 positions agree with TRBD2. Germline CDR1 is MGHRA and CDR2 is YSYEKL. Losses at the gene ends were 2 bases for V and 2 bases for J; bases not matched to a gene: 10. This CDR3 spans 17 amino acids.

The chain couples TRBV20-1 to TRBJ1-2, with unresolved D. Trimming removed 3 bases from V and 6 bases from J, with 20 bases in between. This CDR3 has 15 residues. Per germline, CDR1 DFQATT and CDR2 SNEGSKA (reference sequence). Here the CDR3 reads CSASFPGKKKNGYTF. The CDR3 region has the DNA TGCAGTGCTAGCTTTCCGGGAAAAAAGAAAAATGGCTACACCTTC.